The sample holds many counts of the clone carrying this T cell receptor beta chain. Antigen unknown. J was trimmed by 9 bases and V by 3 bases; bases with no gene match: 5. This CDR3 has 15 residues. Germline-derived CDR1 and CDR2 are SGHAT and FQNNGV. This record belongs to a study of early T cells in non-severe SARS-CoV-2 infection. Study at large: It was bulk RNA from unsorted whole blood that was sequenced, and the chains were unpaired.

Unique molecular identifiers were affixed to single, distinct cDNA molecules. Each CDR3 protein gets one entry after TCRdb re-called the 5' RACE reads with MiXCR. Here the sample spans about 33,000 distinct CDR3 sequences, about 5% being singletons. Study conclusions and caveats: Missing private and CD4 specificities, VDJdb matching favored anti-spike CD8 responses.

The source material was whole blood. The TCR was taken from an adult who was a healthcare worker with PCR-confirmed SARS-CoV-2 infection or an uninfected control (not recorded which). The genes are TRBV11-2 and TRBJ1-6; 10 positions agree with TRBD1. The CDR3 nucleotides read TGTGCCAGCAGCTTCCGGGACAGGGGTTTTTCACCCCTCCACTTT. Translation: CASSFRDRGFSPLHF.